The TCR beta chain described here comes from a study of OX40 agonist ivuxolimab in advanced cancers. On the study more broadly: Patients in dose escalation had liver, melanoma, kidney or head and neck cancers. The study's findings and limits: With doses of 0.1 to 3.0 mg/kg, CD4+ and CD8+ blood T cells had undergone clonal expansion by week 6. Some of the lowest clonal expansion was seen in partial responders at 0.1-3.0 mg/kg.

Clones were sequenced by immunoSEQ multiplex PCR, and TCRdb holds only the in-frame ones, with some missing. Of approximately 90,000 clones listed, roughly 90% were seen once; the top ten hold 0.7% to 0.9%. V shed 10 bases, J shed 6 bases, and the junction held 13 bases outside the gene matches. Germline V lookup: CDR1 LNHDA, CDR2 SQIVND (reference sequence). The CDR3 has 14 amino acids. Baseline, cycle 4 day 1, and cycle 7 day 1 were the blood sampling points. As to this clone: Its antigen is not identified.

This TCR was recovered from an adult with an advanced solid tumor such as melanoma, head and neck, liver or kidney cancer. The J gene is TRBJ2-7, the V gene TRBV19, with 9 bases fitting TRBD1. Sequencing used CD4+ or CD8+ T cells sorted from blood, obtained in a trial of the OX40 agonist ivuxolimab. CDR3 in amino acids: CATLPGQGIGEQYF. For the CDR3, the DNA is TGTGCCACTTTGCCGGGACAGGGAATTGGCGAGCAGTACTTC.